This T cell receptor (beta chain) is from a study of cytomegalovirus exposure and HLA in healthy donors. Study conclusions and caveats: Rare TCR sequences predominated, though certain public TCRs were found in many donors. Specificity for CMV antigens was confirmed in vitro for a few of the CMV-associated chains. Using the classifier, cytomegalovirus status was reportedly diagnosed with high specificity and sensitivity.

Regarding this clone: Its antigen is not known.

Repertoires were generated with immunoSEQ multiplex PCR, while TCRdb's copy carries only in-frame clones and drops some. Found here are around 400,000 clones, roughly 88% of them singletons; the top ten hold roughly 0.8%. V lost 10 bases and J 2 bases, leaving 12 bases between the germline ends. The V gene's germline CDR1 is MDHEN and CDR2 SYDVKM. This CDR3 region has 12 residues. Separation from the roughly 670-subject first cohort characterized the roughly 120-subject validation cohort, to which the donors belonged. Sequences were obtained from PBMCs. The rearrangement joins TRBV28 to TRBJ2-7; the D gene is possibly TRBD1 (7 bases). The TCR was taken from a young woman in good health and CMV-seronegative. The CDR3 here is CATRDRAYEQYF. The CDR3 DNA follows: TGTGCCACGCGGGACAGAGCCTACGAGCAGTACTTC.